This T cell receptor (beta chain) stems from a study of T cell responses to AZD1222 COVID-19 vaccine. Notes on the study in general: Clonal diversity was possibly underestimated, and white British individuals and females predominated among donors. Among AZD1222 vaccinees, only six or seven were seropositive at baseline.

About this clone: The target antigen is unknown.

Trimming removed 6 bases from V and 0 bases from J, with 23 bases in between. The germline V gene has CDR1 MNHEY and CDR2 SMNVEV (reference sequence). The CDR3 length is 19 residues. Sequencing was performed with immunoSEQ multiplex PCR; in TCRdb, only in-frame clones are kept and a portion is missing. The sample holds fewer than 110,000 clones; approximately 89% are singletons and the top ten take about 20%. The sequence was collected from an adult in good health. The chain has TRBV27 and TRBJ2-2; D possibly matches TRBD1 or TRBD2 (5 bases each). The starting material was peripheral blood, obtained on day 0 of AZD1222 vaccination. This CDR3 reads CASSLKRGGVAANTGELFF. In DNA, the CDR3 is TGTGCCAGCAGCCTAAAGAGGGGCGGAGTGGCCGCGAACACCGGGGAGCTGTTTTTT.